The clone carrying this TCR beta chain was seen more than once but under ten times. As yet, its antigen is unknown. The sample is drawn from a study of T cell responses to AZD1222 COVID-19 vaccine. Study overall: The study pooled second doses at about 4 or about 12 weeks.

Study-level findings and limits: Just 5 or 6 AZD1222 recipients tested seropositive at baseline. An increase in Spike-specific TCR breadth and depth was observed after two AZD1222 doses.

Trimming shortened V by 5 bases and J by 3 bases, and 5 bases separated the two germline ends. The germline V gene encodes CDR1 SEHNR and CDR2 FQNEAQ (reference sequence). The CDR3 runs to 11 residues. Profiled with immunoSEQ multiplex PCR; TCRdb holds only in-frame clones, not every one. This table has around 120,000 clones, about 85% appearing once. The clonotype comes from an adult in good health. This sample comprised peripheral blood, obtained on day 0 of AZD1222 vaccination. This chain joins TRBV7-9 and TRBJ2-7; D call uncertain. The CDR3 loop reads CASSPHYEQYF. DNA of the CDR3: TGTGCCAGCAGCCCCCACTACGAGCAGTACTTC.